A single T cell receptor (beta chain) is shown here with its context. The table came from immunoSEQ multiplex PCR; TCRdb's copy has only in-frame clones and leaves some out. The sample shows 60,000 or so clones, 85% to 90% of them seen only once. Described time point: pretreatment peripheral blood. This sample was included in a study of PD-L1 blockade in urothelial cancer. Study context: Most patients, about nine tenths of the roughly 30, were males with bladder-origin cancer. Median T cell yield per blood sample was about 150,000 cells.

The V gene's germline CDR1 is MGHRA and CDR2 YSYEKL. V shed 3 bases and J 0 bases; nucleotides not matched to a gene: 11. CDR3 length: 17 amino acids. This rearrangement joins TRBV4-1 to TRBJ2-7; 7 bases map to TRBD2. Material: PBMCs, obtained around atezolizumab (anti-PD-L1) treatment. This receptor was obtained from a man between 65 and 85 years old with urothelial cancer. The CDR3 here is CASSQDYLAANSYEQYF. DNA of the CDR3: TGCGCCAGCAGCCAGGATTATCTAGCGGCTAACTCCTACGAGCAGTACTTC.